This T cell receptor beta chain came from a study of T cell responses to AZD1222 COVID-19 vaccine. The CDR3 totals 14 residues. V lost 6 bases to trimming and J lost 6 bases; unmatched junction nucleotides: 7. CDR1 ENHRY and CDR2 SYGVKD come from the germline V gene. With regard to this clone: Its antigen is currently unknown.

Whole-study results and caveats: Mapped onto spike, vaccine-associated CD4 TCRs spanned it and were dominant at 160-218 and 743-854.

Libraries were prepared by immunoSEQ multiplex PCR; TCRdb keeps only in-frame clonotypes and omits some of them. The sample carries about 90,000 clones, around nine tenths recorded once. The TCR was taken from an adult in good health. This material consisted of peripheral blood, taken on day 0 of MenACWY control vaccination. This chain joins TRBV10-3 and TRBJ1-4, with 7 bases fitting TRBD1. CDR3 protein: CAISEGQLHEKLFF. The CDR3 DNA sequence: TGTGCCATCAGCGAGGGACAGCTGCATGAAAAACTGTTTTTT.